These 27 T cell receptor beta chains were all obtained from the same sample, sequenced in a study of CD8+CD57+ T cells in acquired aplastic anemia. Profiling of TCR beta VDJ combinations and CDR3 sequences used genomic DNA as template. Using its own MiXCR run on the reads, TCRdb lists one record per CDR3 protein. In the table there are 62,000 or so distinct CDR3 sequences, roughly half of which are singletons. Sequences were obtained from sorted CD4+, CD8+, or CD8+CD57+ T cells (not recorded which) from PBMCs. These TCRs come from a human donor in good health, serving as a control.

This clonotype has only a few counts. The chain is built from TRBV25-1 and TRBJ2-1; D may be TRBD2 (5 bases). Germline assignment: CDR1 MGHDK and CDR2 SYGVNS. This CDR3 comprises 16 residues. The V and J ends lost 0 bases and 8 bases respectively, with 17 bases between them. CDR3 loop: CASSEYGVGSGDEQFF. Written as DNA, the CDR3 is TGTGCCAGCAGTGAATATGGAGTGGGCAGCGGCGATGAGCAGTTCTTC.

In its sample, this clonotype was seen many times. CDR3 in amino acids: CSADPSGNNPNNEQFF. CDR3 DNA sequence: TGCAGTGCTGACCCGTCGGGGAACAACCCTAACAATGAGCAGTTCTTC. This sequence joins TRBV20-1 and TRBJ2-1, with D tentatively TRBD2 (5 bases). The CDR3 extends over 16 amino acids. Trimming cost V 5 bases and J 5 bases, with 22 bases left between them. CDR1 and CDR2 from the germline V gene are DFQATT and SNEGSKA (reference sequence).

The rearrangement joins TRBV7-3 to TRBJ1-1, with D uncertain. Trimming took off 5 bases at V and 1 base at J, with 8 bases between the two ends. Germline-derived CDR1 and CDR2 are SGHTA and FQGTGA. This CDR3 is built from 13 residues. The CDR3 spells CASSPSGNTEAFF. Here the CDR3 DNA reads TGTGCCAGCAGCCCCTCCGGGAACACTGAAGCTTTCTTT.

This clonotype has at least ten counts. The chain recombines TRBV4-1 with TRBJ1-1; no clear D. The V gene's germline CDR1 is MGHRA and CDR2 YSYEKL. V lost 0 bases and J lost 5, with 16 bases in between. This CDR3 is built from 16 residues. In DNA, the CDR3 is TGCGCCAGCAGCCAAGAAGTTTTTTTGGTCGGTACTGAAGCTTTCTTT. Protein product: CASSQEVFLVGTEAFF.

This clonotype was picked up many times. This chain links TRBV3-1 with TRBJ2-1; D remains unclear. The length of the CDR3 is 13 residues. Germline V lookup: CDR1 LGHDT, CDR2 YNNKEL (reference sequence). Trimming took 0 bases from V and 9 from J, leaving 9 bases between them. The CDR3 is CASSQEIRPEQFF. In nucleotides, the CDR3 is TGTGCCAGCAGCCAAGAAATCCGTCCTGAGCAGTTCTTC.

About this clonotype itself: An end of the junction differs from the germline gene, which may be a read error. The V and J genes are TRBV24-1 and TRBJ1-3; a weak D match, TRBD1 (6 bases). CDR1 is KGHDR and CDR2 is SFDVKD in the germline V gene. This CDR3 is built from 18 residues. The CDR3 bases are TGTGCCAGCAGTGACTCGCAGGGGTTCGATAGCTCTGGAAACACCATATATTTT. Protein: CASSDSQGFDSSGNTIYF.

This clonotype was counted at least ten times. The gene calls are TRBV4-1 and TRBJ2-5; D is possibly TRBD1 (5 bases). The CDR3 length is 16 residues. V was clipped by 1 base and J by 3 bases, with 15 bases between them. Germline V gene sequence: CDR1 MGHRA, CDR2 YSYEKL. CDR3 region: CASSQVVGDKKETQYF. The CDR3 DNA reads TGCGCCAGCAGCCAAGTAGTAGGGGATAAAAAAGAGACCCAGTACTTC.

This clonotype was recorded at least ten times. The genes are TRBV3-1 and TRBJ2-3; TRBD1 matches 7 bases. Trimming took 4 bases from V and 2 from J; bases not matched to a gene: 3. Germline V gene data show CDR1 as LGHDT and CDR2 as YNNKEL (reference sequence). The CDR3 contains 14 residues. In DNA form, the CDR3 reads TGTGCCAGCAGCCGGGACAGAATCACAGATACGCAGTATTTT. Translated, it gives CASSRDRITDTQYF.

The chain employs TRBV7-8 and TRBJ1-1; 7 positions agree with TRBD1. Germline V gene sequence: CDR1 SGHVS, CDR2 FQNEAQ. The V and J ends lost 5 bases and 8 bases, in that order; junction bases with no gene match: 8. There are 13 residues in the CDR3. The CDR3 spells CASSINRGKEAFF. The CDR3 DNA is TGTGCCAGCAGCATAAACAGGGGAAAGGAAGCTTTCTTT.

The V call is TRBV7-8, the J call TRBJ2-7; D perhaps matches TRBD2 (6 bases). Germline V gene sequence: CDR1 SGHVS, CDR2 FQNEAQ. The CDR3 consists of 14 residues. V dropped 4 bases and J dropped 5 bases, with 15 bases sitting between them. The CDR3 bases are TGTGCCAGCAGCTATCCCCTCGGGGGAAACGAGCAGTACTTC. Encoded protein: CASSYPLGGNEQYF. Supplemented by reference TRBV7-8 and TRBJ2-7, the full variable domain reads GAGVSQSPRYKVAKRGQDVALRCDPISGHVSLFWYQQALGQGPEFLTYFQNEAQLDKSGLPSDRFFAERPEGSVSTLKIQRTQQEDSAVYLCASSYPLGGNEQYFGPGTRLTVT.

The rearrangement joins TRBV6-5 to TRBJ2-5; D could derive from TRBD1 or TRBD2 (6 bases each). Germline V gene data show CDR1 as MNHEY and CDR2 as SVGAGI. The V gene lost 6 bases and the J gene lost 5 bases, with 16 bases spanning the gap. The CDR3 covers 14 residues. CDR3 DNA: TGTGCCAGCAGCCGAACGCAGGGGAGGGAGACCCAGTACTTC. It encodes CASSRTQGRETQYF.

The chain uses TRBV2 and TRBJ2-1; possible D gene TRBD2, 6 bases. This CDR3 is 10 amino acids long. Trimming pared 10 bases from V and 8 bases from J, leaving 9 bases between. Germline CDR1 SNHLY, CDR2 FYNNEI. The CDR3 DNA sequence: TGTGCCATCCGCGGGGATGAGCAGTTCTTC. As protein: CAIRGDEQFF.

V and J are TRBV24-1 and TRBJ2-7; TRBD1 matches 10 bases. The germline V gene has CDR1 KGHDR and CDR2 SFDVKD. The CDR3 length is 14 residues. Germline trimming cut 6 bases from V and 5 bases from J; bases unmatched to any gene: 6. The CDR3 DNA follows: TGTGCCACCAGTAGGGACAGGGGTTCCAACGAGCAGTACTTC. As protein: CATSRDRGSNEQYF.

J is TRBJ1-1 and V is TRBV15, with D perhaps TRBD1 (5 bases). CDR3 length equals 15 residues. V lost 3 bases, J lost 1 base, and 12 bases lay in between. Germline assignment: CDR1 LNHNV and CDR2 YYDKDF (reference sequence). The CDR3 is CATSRPTGGNTEAFF. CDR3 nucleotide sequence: TGTGCCACCAGCAGGCCGACTGGGGGGAACACTGAAGCTTTCTTT.

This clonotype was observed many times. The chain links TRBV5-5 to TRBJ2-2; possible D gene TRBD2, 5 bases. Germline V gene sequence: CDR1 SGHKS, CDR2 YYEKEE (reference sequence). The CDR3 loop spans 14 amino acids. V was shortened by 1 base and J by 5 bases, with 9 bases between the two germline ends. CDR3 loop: CASSLWSGTGELFF. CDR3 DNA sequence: TGTGCCAGCAGCTTGTGGTCGGGGACCGGGGAGCTGTTTTTT.

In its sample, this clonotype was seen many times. The CDR3 sequence: CASSLVTGSGTDTQYF. CDR3 in DNA: TGTGCCAGCAGCTTAGTAACGGGTAGTGGGACAGATACGCAGTATTTT. This chain connects TRBV7-2 to TRBJ2-3; D gene unclear. Germline values: CDR1 SGHTA, CDR2 FQGNSA. V lost 1 base, J lost 3 bases, and 14 bases lay in between. There are 16 residues in the CDR3.

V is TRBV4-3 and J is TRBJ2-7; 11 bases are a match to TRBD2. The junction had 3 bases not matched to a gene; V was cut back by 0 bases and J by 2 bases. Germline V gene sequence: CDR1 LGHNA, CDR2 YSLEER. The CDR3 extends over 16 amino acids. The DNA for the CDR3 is TGCGCCAGCAGCCAAGAGAGGGGACTAGCGGCCTACGAGCAGTACTTC. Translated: CASSQERGLAAYEQYF.

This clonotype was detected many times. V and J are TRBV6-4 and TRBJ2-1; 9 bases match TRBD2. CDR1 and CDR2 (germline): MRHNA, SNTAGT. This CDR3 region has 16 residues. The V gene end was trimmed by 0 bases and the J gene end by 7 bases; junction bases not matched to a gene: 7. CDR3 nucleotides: TGTGCCAGCAGTGACTCGATCACTAGCGGGCTTAATGAGCAGTTCTTC. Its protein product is CASSDSITSGLNEQFF.

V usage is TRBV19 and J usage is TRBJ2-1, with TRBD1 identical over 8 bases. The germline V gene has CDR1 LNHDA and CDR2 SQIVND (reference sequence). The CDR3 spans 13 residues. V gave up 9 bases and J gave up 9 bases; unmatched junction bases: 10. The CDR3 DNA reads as TGTGCCAGCAGCAACCAGGGGGCTCTTGAGCAGTTCTTC. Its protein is CASSNQGALEQFF.

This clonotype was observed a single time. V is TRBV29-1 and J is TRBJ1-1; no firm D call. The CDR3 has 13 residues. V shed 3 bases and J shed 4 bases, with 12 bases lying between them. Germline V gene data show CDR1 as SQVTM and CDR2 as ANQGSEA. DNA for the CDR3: TGCAGCGTTGACAAGGGAAAGAGCACTGAAGCTTTCTTT. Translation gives CSVDKGKSTEAFF.

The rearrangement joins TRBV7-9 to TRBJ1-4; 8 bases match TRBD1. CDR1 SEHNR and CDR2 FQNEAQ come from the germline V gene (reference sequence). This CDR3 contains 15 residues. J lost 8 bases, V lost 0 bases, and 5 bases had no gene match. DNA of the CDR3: TGTGCCAGCAGCTTAGCAGGGTCAGGGGGCGAAAAACTGTTTTTT. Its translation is CASSLAGSGGEKLFF.

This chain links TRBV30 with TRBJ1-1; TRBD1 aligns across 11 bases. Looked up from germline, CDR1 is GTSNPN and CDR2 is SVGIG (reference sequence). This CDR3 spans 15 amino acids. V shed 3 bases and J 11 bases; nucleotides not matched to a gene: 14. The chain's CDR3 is CAWRGTGQGASEAFF. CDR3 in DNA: TGTGCCTGGAGGGGGACCGGACAGGGGGCCTCCGAGGCTTTCTTT.

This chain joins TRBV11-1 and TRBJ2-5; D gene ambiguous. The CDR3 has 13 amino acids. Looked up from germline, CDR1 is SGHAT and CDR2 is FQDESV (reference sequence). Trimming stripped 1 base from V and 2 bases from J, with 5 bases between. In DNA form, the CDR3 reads TGTGCCAGCAGCTTAGGGAGTCAAGAGACCCAGTACTTC. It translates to CASSLGSQETQYF.

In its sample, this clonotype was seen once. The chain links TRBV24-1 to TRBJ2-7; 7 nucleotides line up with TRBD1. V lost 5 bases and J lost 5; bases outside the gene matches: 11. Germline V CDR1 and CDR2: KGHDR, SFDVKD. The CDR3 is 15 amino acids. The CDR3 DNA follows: TGTGCCACCAGTGTCTCGACAGGGAAGAGCGACGAGCAGTACGTC. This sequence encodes CATSVSTGKSDEQYV.

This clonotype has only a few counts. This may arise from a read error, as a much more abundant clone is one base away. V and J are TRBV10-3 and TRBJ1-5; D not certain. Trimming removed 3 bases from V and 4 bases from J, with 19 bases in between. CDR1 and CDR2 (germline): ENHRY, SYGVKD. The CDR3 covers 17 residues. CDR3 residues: CAISETPLIFLNQPQHF. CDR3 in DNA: TGTGCCATCAGTGAAACCCCCCTGATCTTCCTAAATCAGCCCCAGCATTTT.

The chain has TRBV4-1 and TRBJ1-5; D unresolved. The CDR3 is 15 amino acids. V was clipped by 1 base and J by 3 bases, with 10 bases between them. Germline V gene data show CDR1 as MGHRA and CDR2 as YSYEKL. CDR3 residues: CASSQVWTDNQPQHF. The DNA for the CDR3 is TGCGCCAGCAGCCAAGTTTGGACGGACAATCAGCCCCAGCATTTT.

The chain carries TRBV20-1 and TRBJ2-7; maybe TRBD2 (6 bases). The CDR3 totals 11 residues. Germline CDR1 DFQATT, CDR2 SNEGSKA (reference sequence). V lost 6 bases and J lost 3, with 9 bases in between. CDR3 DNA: TGCAGTGCGGTGGGGGGCTACGAGCAGTACTTC. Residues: CSAVGGYEQYF.